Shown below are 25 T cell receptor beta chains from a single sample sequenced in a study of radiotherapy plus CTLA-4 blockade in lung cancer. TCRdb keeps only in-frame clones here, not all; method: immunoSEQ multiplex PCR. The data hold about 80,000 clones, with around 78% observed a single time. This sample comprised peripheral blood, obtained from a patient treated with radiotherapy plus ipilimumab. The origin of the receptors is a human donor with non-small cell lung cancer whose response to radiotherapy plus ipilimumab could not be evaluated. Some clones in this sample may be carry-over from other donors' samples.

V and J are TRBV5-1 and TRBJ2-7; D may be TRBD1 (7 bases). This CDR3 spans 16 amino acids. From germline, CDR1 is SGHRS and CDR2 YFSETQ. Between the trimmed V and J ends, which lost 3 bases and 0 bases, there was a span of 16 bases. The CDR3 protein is CASSSGGTAGSYEQYF. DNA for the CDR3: TGCGCCAGCAGCTCAGGTGGGACAGCGGGCTCCTACGAGCAGTACTTC. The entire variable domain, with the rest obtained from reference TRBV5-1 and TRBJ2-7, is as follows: KAGVTQTPRYLIKTRGQQVTLSCSPISGHRSVSWYQQTPGQGLQFLFEYFSETQRNKGNFPGRFSGRQFSNSRSEMNVSTLELGDSALYLCASSSGGTAGSYEQYFGPGTRLTVT.

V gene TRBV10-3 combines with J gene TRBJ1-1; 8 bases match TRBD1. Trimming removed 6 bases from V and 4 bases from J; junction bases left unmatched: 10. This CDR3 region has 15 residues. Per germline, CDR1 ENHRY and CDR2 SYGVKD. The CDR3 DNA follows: TGTGCCATCAGGGAAGACAGGGGCACGGCCACTGAAGCTTTCTTT. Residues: CAIREDRGTATEAFF.

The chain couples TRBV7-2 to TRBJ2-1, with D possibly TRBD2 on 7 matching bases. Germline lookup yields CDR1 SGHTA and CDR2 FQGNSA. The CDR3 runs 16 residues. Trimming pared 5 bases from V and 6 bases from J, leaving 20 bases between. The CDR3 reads CASSRVVGGAVNEQFF. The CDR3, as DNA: TGTGCCAGCAGCCGGGTGGTAGGGGGGGCCGTCAATGAGCAGTTCTTC.

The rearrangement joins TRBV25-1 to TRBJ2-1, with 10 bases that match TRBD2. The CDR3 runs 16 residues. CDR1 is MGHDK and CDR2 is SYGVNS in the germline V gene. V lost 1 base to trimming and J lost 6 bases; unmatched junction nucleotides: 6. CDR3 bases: TGTGCCAGCAGTGAATTCGGAAGCGGGGGGGTCAATGAGCAGTTCTTC. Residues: CASSEFGSGGVNEQFF.

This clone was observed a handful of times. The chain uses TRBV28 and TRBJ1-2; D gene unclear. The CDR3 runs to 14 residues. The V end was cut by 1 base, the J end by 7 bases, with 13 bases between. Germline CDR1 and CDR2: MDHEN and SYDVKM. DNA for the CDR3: TGTGCCAGCAGTTTATCAAGCCTACGAGGTGGCTACACCTTC. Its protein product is CASSLSSLRGGYTF.

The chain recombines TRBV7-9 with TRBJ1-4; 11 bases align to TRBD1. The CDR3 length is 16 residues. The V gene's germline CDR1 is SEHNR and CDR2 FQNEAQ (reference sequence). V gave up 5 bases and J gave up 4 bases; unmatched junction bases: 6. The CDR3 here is CASSTGTGGLNEKLFF. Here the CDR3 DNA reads TGTGCCAGCAGCACGGGGACAGGGGGTCTTAATGAAAAACTGTTTTTT.

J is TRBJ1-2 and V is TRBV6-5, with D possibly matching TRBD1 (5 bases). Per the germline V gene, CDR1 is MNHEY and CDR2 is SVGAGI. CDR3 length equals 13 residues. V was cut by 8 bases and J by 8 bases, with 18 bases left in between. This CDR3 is CASRQGFPQGYTF. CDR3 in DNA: TGTGCCAGCCGGCAGGGTTTTCCTCAGGGCTACACCTTC.

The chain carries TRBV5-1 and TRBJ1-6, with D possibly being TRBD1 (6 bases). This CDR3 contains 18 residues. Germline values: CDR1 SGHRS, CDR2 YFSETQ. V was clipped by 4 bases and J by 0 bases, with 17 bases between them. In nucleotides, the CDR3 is TGCGCCAGCAGCACCTCGGGACATCGGAGCTCCTATAATTCACCCCTCCACTTT. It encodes CASSTSGHRSSYNSPLHF.

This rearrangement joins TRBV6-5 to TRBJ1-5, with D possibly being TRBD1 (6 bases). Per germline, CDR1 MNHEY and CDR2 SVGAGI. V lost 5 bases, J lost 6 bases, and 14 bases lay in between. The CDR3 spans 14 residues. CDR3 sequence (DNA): TGTGCCAGCAGTGGGGCTAGGGGGAGTCAGCCCCAGCATTTT. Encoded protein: CASSGARGSQPQHF.

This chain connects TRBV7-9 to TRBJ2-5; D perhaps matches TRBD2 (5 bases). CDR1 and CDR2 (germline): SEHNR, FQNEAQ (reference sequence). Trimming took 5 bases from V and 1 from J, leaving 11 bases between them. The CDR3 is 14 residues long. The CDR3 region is CASSPPGSQETQYF. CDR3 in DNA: TGTGCCAGCAGCCCTCCGGGGAGCCAAGAGACCCAGTACTTC.

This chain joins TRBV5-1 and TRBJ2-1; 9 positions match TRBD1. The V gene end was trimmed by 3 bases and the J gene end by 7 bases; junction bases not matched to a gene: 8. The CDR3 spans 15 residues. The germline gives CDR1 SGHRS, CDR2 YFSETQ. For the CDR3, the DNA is TGCGCCAGCAGCTACTCGGGTGGACAGGGGAATGAGCAGTTCTTC. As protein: CASSYSGGQGNEQFF.

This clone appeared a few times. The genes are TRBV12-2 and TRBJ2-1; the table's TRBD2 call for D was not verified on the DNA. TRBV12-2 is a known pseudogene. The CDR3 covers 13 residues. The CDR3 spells CASRLAPSGAQFF. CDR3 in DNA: TGTGCAAGTCGCTTAGCGCCTAGCGGGGCGCAGTTCTTC.

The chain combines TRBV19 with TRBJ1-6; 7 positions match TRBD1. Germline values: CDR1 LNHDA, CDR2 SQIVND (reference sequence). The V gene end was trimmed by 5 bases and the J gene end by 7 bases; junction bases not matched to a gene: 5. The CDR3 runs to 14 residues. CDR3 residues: CASSSTGSNSPLHF. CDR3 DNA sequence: TGTGCCAGTAGTTCGACAGGGTCCAATTCACCCCTCCACTTT.

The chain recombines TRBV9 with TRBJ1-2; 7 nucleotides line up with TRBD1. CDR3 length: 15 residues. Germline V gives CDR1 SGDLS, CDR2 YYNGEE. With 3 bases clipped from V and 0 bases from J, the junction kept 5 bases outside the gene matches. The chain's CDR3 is CASSATGTANYGYTF. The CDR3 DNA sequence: TGTGCCAGCAGCGCCACCGGGACAGCTAACTATGGCTACACCTTC.

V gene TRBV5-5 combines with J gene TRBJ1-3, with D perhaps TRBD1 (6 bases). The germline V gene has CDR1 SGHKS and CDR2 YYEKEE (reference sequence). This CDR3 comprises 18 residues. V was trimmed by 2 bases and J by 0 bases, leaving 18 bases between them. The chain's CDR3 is CASSLTLRGPPSGNTIYF. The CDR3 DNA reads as TGTGCCAGCAGCTTAACACTCAGGGGTCCCCCCTCTGGAAACACCATATATTTT.

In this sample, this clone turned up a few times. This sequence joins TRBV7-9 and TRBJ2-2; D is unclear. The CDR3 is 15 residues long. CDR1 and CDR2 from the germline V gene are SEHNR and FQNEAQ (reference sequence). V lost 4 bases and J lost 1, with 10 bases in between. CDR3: CASSSRDLNTGELFF. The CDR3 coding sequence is TGTGCCAGCAGCTCGCGAGACTTGAACACCGGGGAGCTGTTTTTT.

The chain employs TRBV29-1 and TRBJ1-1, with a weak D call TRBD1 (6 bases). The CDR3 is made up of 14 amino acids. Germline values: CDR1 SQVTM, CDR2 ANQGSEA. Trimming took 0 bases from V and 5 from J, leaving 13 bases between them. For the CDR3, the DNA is TGCAGCGTTGAAGATAACAGGGTCGGGACTGAAGCTTTCTTT. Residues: CSVEDNRVGTEAFF.

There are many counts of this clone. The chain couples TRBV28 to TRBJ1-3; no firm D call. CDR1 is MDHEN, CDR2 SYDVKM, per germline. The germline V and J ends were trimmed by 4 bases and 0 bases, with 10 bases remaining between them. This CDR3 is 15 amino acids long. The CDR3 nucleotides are TGTGCCAGCAGTTCCCTAGGGAGCTCTGGAAACACCATATATTTT. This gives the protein CASSSLGSSGNTIYF.

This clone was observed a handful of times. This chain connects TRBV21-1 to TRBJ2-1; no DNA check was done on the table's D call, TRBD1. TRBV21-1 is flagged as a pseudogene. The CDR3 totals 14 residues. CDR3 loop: CASVWDRVYNEQFF. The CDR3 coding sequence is TGTGCCAGCGTCTGGGACAGGGTATACAATGAGCAGTTCTTC.

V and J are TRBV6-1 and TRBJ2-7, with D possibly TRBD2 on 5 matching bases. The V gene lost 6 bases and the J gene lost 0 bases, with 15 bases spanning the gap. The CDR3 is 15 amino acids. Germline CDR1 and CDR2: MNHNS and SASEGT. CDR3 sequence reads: CASSEPGFSSYEQYF. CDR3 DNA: TGTGCCAGCAGCGAACCGGGGTTTAGCTCCTACGAGCAGTACTTC.

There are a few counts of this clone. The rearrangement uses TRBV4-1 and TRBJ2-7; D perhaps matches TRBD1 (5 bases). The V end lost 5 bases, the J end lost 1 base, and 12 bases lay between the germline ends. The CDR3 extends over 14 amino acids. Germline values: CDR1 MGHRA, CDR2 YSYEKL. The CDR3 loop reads CASSSGPFSYEQYF. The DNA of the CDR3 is TGCGCCAGCAGCTCAGGGCCGTTTTCCTACGAGCAGTACTTC.

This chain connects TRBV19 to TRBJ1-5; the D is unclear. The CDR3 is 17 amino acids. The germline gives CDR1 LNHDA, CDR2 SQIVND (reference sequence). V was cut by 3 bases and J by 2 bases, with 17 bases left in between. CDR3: CASSIVGSAWGNQPQHF. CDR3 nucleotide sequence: TGTGCCAGTAGTATTGTCGGCAGCGCCTGGGGCAATCAGCCCCAGCATTTT.

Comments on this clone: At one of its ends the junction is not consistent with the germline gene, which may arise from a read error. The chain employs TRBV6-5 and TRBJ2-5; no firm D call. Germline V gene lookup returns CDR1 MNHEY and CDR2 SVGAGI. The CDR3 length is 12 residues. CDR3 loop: CASSSHQEAQYF. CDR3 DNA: TGTGCCAGCAGTTCTCACCAAGAGGCCCAGTACTTC.

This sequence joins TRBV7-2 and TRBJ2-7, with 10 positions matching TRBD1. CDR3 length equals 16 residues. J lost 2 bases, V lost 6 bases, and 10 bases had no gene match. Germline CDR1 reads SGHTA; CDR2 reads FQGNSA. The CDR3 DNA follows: TGTGCCAGCAGATCCGGCTCCGGGACAGGGGCCTACGAGCAGTACTTC. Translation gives CASRSGSGTGAYEQYF.

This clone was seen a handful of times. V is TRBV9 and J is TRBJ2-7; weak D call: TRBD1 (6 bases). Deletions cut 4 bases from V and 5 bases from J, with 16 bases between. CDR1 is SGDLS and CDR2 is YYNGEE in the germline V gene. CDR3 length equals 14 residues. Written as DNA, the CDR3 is TGTGCCAGCAGCCTAACCGGGACATCGCACGAGCAGTACTTC. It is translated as CASSLTGTSHEQYF.